Listed here is a single T cell receptor beta chain. Its antigen is still unknown. No base quality information exists; no much larger clone differs at one position. TCR CDR3 regions were amplified from genomic DNA by multiplex PCR using the deep immunoSEQ assay. Extracted genomic DNA from each cell subset was distributed evenly across all wells of several immunoSEQ 96-well plates, and each plate was treated as a replicate. Each replicate PCR for sorted subsets received about 0.2 ug genomic DNA, equal to around 32,000 T cell genomes. Purified libraries were measured with a Qubit 3.0 fluorometer, size-checked on a Bioanalyzer 2100, and measured again with the KAPA Library Quantification kit. Each immunoSEQ 96-well plate was sequenced on its own single-read 150-cycle Illumina NextSeq 550 flow cell. On the authors' methods: Because only junctional sequences without quality scores were contained in the immunoSEQ output, filtering matching that applied to full-length reads could not be performed. To assign V/J genes and CDR3, sequences were annotated against IMGT germline references using PyIR, a Python wrapper for IgBLAST v1.9. Any read was removed if the V/J assignment was weak (E-value above 1e-6), the CDR3 was missing, or the read contained stop codons, out-of-frame junctions, or ambiguous translated residues. V3J clonotypes were defined by identical inferred V gene, J gene, and CDR3 amino acid sequence. The percentage overlap between two repertoires was calculated by dividing the number of shared unique clonotypes by the size of the smaller repertoire. RTK rarefaction, the Chao1 estimator, and Recon v2.1 estimates of unobserved clonotypes were used to assess repertoire richness. OLGA was used to compute generation probabilities for all TCRbeta clonotypes that the gDNA method yielded from a handful of donors. TCRdb took over this immuneACCESS table, retaining in-frame rearrangements with V and J assigned. Such tables are incomplete; in checked studies, under half of the missing clones stem from an unresolved V gene, and the remainder is unexplained. D and trimming come from the DNA, and the V and J calls and clone size come from that table. For this sample there are millions of clones; just over 90% appear just once. The top ten constitute approximately 0.4% of the sample.

From the germline V gene, CDR1 is MDHEN and CDR2 is SYDVKM. Trimming at the junction amounts to 6 bases on V and 0 bases on J, and the germline ends lie 6 bases apart. Including cysteine and phenylalanine, the CDR3 has 14 amino acids. Of the read, only the CDR3 DNA is kept; its 42 bases are in frame from base 1. The donors were healthy, HIV-negative adults who had no recently reported acute infections or vaccinations. Every donor was a Caucasian adult living in Nashville, Tennessee, USA. CD4+ T cells were enriched by magnetic negative selection, after which naive cells were positively selected on CD45RA and the negative fraction was taken as the memory subset. Blood was obtained by leukapheresis, after which PBMCs were separated by Ficoll-Histopaque density gradient centrifugation and cryopreserved in liquid nitrogen vapor phase. Analytical flow cytometry was used to check the purity and quantity of every magnetically sorted T cell population. Each sorted fraction had its genomic DNA isolated and then quantified by UV absorbance on a Nanodrop 2000c.

This entry comes from a study of shared clonotypes between healthy human individuals (TCRdb year 2020). Notes on the research overall: A few men and a couple of women, aged 18 to 49 years, made up the cohort. For each donor, three plates each were used for CD4 naive and CD4 memory, two plates were used for CD8 naive, and one plate was used for CD8 memory. To estimate repertoire size and how much clonotype sharing occurs between individuals, the study deeply sequenced the blood TCR repertoires of about five healthy adults. Libraries were prepared and TCR repertoires were sequenced by different laboratories using diverse techniques, in order to increase sequencing depth and limit assay-specific biases. Between about 0.8 and 9 billion PBMCs per donor were obtained by leukapheresis.

Here is what the overall study found, with its caveats: Naive subsets generally had larger estimated clonotype richness than memory subsets. Higher generation probabilities were observed for clonotypes shared by all four sorted-subset donors than for non-shared clonotypes. Pairwise subsampling indicated that sequencing depth was expected to affect the degree of clonotype sharing among donors. The small number of donors limited the genetic and exposure-history diversity represented. Approximately 5% of naive CD4, roughly 3.5% of naive CD8, about 2.5% of memory CD4, and over 0.35% of memory CD8 clonotypes were shared across several donors. Only blood was sampled, and tissue TCR repertoires likely differ from those in blood. Rarefaction of sorted-subset datasets indicated incomplete sequencing despite the large sequencing depth.

The sequence was collected from a man between 18 and 35 years old in good health. Some clones in this sample may be carry-over from other donors' samples. The receptor chain draws on TRBV28 and TRBJ2-6; the D gene cannot be resolved reliably. The sample taken for sequencing was naive CD4+ T cells from PBMCs. The sample's cell subset or site label, decoded: CD45RA+ positively selected. The CDR3 protein: CASRRNSGANVLTF. The DNA is as follows: TGTGCCAGCAGACGTAACTCTGGGGCCAACGTCCTGACTTTC. When the CDR3 is completed using the reference TRBV28 and TRBJ2-6 genes on either side, the full variable domain is DVKVTQSSRYLVKRTGEKVFLECVQDMDHENMFWYRQDPGLGLRLIYFSYDVKMKEKGDIPEGYSVSREKKERFSLILESASTNQTSMYLCASRRNSGANVLTFGAGSRLTVL.